This T cell receptor beta chain is drawn from a study of kidney transplant recipient with SARS-CoV-2 infection. Notes on this clonotype: A much more abundant neighbour one base away suggests this may be a read error.

The germline V gene has CDR1 SGHRS and CDR2 YFSETQ. The J segment lost 7 bases and the V segment lost 2 bases, leaving 3 bases of the junction unmatched. The CDR3 sequence is 14 residues long. TCRdb re-called the reads with MiXCR, one entry per CDR3 protein. The sample has roughly 230,000 distinct CDR3 sequences; more than 25% are singletons. The V call is TRBV5-1, the J call TRBJ1-6; the match to TRBD1 covers 7 bases. The TCR originated in a male patient aged 25-45 years who had COVID-19 and was a kidney transplant recipient. The graft donor may have contributed some T cells. The specimen was a blood sample, collected at baseline and on day 111 from a kidney transplant recipient. CDR3 in amino acids: CASSFGRGNSPLHF. The CDR3 nucleotides are TGCGCCAGCAGCTTCGGCAGGGGGAATTCACCCCTCCACTTT.